This is a list of T cell receptor beta chains from one sample in a study of blood T cells in healthy people across ages. From the 5' RACE reads, TCRdb called clonotypes with MiXCR, one entry per CDR3 protein. The sample includes roughly 800,000 distinct CDR3 sequences, roughly 60% of them seen just once. The sequenced material came from blood. The receptors shown here come from a man aged 25-45 years in good health. Both conserved end residues are part of each CDR3. A D gene is named only where the DNA matches it firmly. Size values are once, few and many counts, or a class for expanded clones, and some rows have none.

TRBV20-1	TRBJ2-5	-	-	CSAKTSQETQYF	TGCAGTGCCAAGACAAGCCAAGAGACCCAGTACTTC
TRBV5-1	TRBJ1-1	-	-	CASSAAPGSNMNTEAFF	TGCGCCAGCAGCGCAGCTCCGGGATCAAACATGAACACTGAAGCTTTCTTT
TRBV29-1	TRBJ2-7	-	few	CSVQLAYEQYF	TGCAGCGTCCAGCTGGCCTACGAGCAGTACTTC
TRBV28	TRBJ2-5	-	few	CASSLSAIQETQYF	TGTGCCAGCAGTTTATCGGCTATCCAAGAGACCCAGTACTTC
TRBV5-6	TRBJ2-5	TRBD2	-	CASSLVSSGGKETQYF	TGTGCCAGCAGCTTGGTTTCTAGCGGGGGGAAGGAGACCCAGTACTTC
TRBV24-1	TRBJ2-1	TRBD2	-	CATSAPGLPNEQFF	TGTGCCACCAGTGCACCGGGACTACCCAATGAGCAGTTCTTC
TRBV18	TRBJ2-7	-	-	CASSRIGEQYF	TGTGCCAGCTCGCGTATCGGAGAGCAGTACTTC
TRBV28	TRBJ2-7	TRBD2	-	CASGGLAVEQYF	TGTGCCAGCGGGGGACTAGCTGTCGAGCAGTACTTC
TRBV4-3	TRBJ2-7	-	few	CASSQARTYEQYF	TGCGCCAGCAGCCAAGCTAGGACCTACGAGCAGTACTTC
TRBV10-3	TRBJ2-1	-	few	CAISGGLPNEQFF	TGTGCCATCAGTGGGGGACTGCCCAATGAGCAGTTCTTC
TRBV28	TRBJ2-7	-	once	CASCWDGPSSYEQYF	TGCGCCAGCTGCTGGGACGGCCCAAGCTCTTACGAGCAGTACTTC
TRBV20-1	TRBJ2-3	-	-	CSARDRHTQYF	TGCAGTGCTAGAGATCGACATACGCAGTATTTT
TRBV20-1	TRBJ2-5	-	-	CSASTRYQETQYF	TGCAGTGCTAGCACGCGGTACCAAGAGACCCAGTACTTC
TRBV29-1	TRBJ2-7	TRBD1	-	CSVRQGLIYEQYF	TGCAGCGTTCGACAGGGGTTAATCTACGAGCAGTACTTC
TRBV12-3/TRBV12-4	TRBJ2-5	-	-	CASTPGVQETQYF	TGTGCCAGCACCCCCGGGGTGCAAGAGACCCAGTACTTC
TRBV30	TRBJ2-3	-	-	CAWSFRGLRYF	TGTGCCTGGAGTTTCCGGGGGCTACGGTATTTT
TRBV20-1	TRBJ2-7	TRBD2	-	CSALTSGALGAQYF	TGCAGTGCTTTGACTAGCGGGGCGCTGGGGGCCCAGTACTTC